Shown below are 22 T cell receptor beta chains from a single sample sequenced in a study of blood T cell repertoires in COVID-19. Produced via immunoSEQ multiplex PCR; TCRdb's table is partial and in-frame only. Here the sample spans 350,000 to 550,000 clones, 85% to 90% being singletons. Sequenced sample: peripheral blood. All receptors come from a woman between 25 and 40 years old with acute or convalescent COVID-19.

The chain uses TRBV6-1 and TRBJ2-1; maybe TRBD1 (5 bases). The CDR3 extends over 14 amino acids. Germline loops: CDR1 MNHNS, CDR2 SASEGT. V was shortened by 3 bases and J by 0 bases, with 6 bases between the two germline ends. The CDR3, as DNA: TGTGCCAGCAGTGATCAGGGCTCCTACAATGAGCAGTTCTTC. It yields the protein CASSDQGSYNEQFF.

V is TRBV29-1 and J is TRBJ2-2; possibly TRBD1 for D (6 bases). Germline V gene sequence: CDR1 SQVTM, CDR2 ANQGSEA. This CDR3 spans 14 amino acids. V was clipped by 6 bases and J by 1 base, with 12 bases between them. CDR3 DNA: TGCAGCGTATGTGACAGGAGGAACACCGGGGAGCTGTTTTTT. Its protein is CSVCDRRNTGELFF.

The chain is built from TRBV7-9 and TRBJ1-2; TRBD1 matches 9 bases. V lost 5 bases, J lost 2 bases, and 3 bases stayed unmatched. The CDR3 extends over 14 amino acids. Germline CDR1 SEHNR, CDR2 FQNEAQ (reference sequence). CDR3 region: CASSQGQGNYGYTF. The DNA for the CDR3 is TGTGCCAGCAGCCAGGGACAGGGAAACTATGGCTACACCTTC.

V usage is TRBV5-6 and J usage is TRBJ2-5, with a tentative D call TRBD2 (6 bases). The CDR3 is 15 amino acids. CDR1 and CDR2 from the germline V gene are SGHDT and YYEEEE. V was clipped by 5 bases and J by 5 bases, with 19 bases between them. The CDR3: CASSGGVHTGETQYF. The CDR3 DNA reads as TGTGCCAGCAGTGGCGGGGTGCATACTGGGGAGACCCAGTACTTC. The variable domain in full, with the rest retrieved from reference TRBV5-6 and TRBJ2-5, is DAGVTQSPTHLIKTRGQQVTLRCSPKSGHDTVSWYQQALGQGPQFIFQYYEEEERQRGNFPDRFSGHQFPNYSSELNVNALLLGDSALYLCASSGGVHTGETQYFGPGTRLLVL.

The chain has TRBV7-3 and TRBJ2-5; 10 bases match TRBD2. The CDR3 loop spans 15 amino acids. Germline V lookup: CDR1 SGHTA, CDR2 FQGTGA. V was clipped by 5 bases and J by 2 bases; unmatched bases: 5. The CDR3 coding sequence is TGTGCCAGCAGCGTTTTAGCGGGGGGACAAGAGACCCAGTACTTC. Translating gives CASSVLAGGQETQYF.

The rearrangement links TRBV4-1 to TRBJ1-1; 7 bases align to TRBD1. CDR3 length: 14 residues. Germline V gene lookup returns CDR1 MGHRA and CDR2 YSYEKL. The V and J ends lost 5 bases and 2 bases, in that order; junction bases with no gene match: 5. The CDR3 DNA reads as TGCGCCAGCAGCTTAAGACAGGGTAACACTGAAGCTTTCTTT. As protein: CASSLRQGNTEAFF.

The chain combines TRBV30 with TRBJ2-7; tentatively, D is TRBD1 (7 bases). The CDR3 sequence is 16 residues long. V was clipped by 3 bases and J by 2 bases, with 20 bases between them. The germline CDR1 and CDR2 sequences are GTSNPN and SVGIG (reference sequence). The CDR3 DNA reads as TGTGCCTGGAGCGCGGCGGGACAGCGCTTCCCCTACGAGCAGTACTTC. This codes for CAWSAAGQRFPYEQYF.

For this clone: The DNA is omitted, as the CDR3 cannot be located on it reliably, and the CDR3 follows TCRdb's listing. J is TRBJ1-2 and V is TRBV6-5; the D call in the table, TRBD1, was not verified against the DNA. The CDR3 is made up of 13 amino acids, end residues included. Germline-derived CDR1 and CDR2 are MNHEY and SVGAGI. The CDR3 spells CASILDRVSGYTF.

The V gene is TRBV18, the J gene TRBJ1-5; 10 bases are a match to TRBD1. Germline V gene lookup returns CDR1 KGHSH and CDR2 LQKENI. CDR3 length: 15 residues. V lost 3 bases and J lost 5; bases outside the gene matches: 4. Written as DNA, the CDR3 is TGTGCCAGCTCACCCCTCGGGACAGGGGATCAGCCCCAGCATTTT. Translation: CASSPLGTGDQPQHF.

This clone came up once. CDR3 sequence: CASSHRTDGNTIYF. The CDR3 DNA follows: TGTGCCAGCAGCCACCGGACAGACGGAAACACCATATATTTT. The J gene is TRBJ1-3, the V gene TRBV7-9, with D tentatively TRBD1 (6 bases). CDR1 is SEHNR, CDR2 FQNEAQ, per germline (reference sequence). V was shortened by 5 bases and J by 4 bases, with 12 bases between the two germline ends. The CDR3 extends over 14 amino acids.

The V and J genes are TRBV10-2 and TRBJ2-3, with TRBD2 identical over 14 bases. The ends lost 5 bases at V and 4 bases at J; junction bases unmatched: 5. Germline V CDR1 and CDR2: WSHSY, SAAADI. The CDR3 runs 16 residues. The CDR3 loop is CASSRLAGGSPDTQYF. The CDR3 DNA sequence: TGCGCCAGCAGTAGACTAGCGGGGGGGTCGCCAGATACGCAGTATTTT.

This sequence joins TRBV5-1 and TRBJ2-1, with a weak D call TRBD1 (7 bases). The germline V gene has CDR1 SGHRS and CDR2 YFSETQ. V was cut by 7 bases and J by 7 bases, with 27 bases left in between. The CDR3 has 17 residues. The CDR3 sequence: CASQLMEGAGVGNEQFF. For the CDR3, the DNA is TGCGCCAGCCAGTTGATGGAGGGGGCGGGCGTGGGGAATGAGCAGTTCTTC.

J is TRBJ1-2 and V is TRBV29-1; a weak D match, TRBD1 (6 bases). V lost 7 bases and J lost 8, with 14 bases in between. Looked up from germline, CDR1 is SQVTM and CDR2 is ANQGSEA. The CDR3 loop spans 11 amino acids. The DNA for the CDR3 is TGCAGCGCGGGGGGCAATAACGGCTACACCTTC. Translation gives CSAGGNNGYTF.

The chain links TRBV29-1 to TRBJ2-6; D ambiguous. CDR3 length: 12 amino acids. V lost 1 base to trimming and J lost 5 bases, with 3 bases between them. Germline lookup yields CDR1 SQVTM and CDR2 ANQGSEA. The CDR3: CSVEARANVLTF. CDR3 DNA sequence: TGCAGCGTTGAAGCTCGGGCCAACGTCCTGACTTTC. The entire variable domain, with the rest obtained from reference TRBV29-1 and TRBJ2-6, is as follows: SAVISQKPSRDICQRGTSLTIQCQVDSQVTMMFWYRQQPGQSLTLIATANQGSEATYESGFVIDKFPISRPNLTFSTLTVSNMSPEDSSIYLCSVEARANVLTFGAGSRLTVL.

The genes are TRBV5-1 and TRBJ1-6, with D possibly matching TRBD1 (5 bases). Germline V gene sequence: CDR1 SGHRS, CDR2 YFSETQ. Trimming took 0 bases from V and 8 from J, leaving 12 bases between them. The CDR3 extends over 15 amino acids. The DNA for the CDR3 is TGCGCCAGCAGCTTGGACGAGGGGAGGGATTCACCCCTCCACTTT. Its protein is CASSLDEGRDSPLHF.

The chain couples TRBV11-2 to TRBJ2-5, with D perhaps TRBD2 (5 bases). Germline V gene sequence: CDR1 SGHAT, CDR2 FQNNGV. Trimming took 1 base from V and 5 from J, leaving 8 bases between them. The CDR3 is 13 amino acids. The CDR3 DNA follows: TGTGCCAGCAGCTTAGGTGGAGGCGAGACCCAGTACTTC. It yields the protein CASSLGGGETQYF.

The rearrangement joins TRBV28 to TRBJ1-4; a possible D gene is TRBD1 (5 bases). The V gene's germline CDR1 is MDHEN and CDR2 SYDVKM. The CDR3 consists of 14 residues. The V end lost 8 bases, the J end lost 5 bases, and 15 bases lay between the germline ends. The CDR3 sequence is CASRWGRANEKLFF. In nucleotides, the CDR3 is TGTGCCAGCCGGTGGGGCAGGGCAAATGAAAAACTGTTTTTT.

Only one count was recorded for this clone. V usage is TRBV5-1 and J usage is TRBJ2-2, with no clear D. V shed 0 bases and J shed 0 bases, with 3 bases lying between them. CDR1 is SGHRS and CDR2 is YFSETQ in the germline V gene. This CDR3 has 14 residues. CDR3 in DNA: TGCGCCAGCAGCTTGGAGCCGAACACCGGGGAGCTGTTTTTT. Encoded protein: CASSLEPNTGELFF.

V and J are TRBV10-3 and TRBJ1-5, with 7 bases fitting TRBD1. Germline V CDR1 and CDR2: ENHRY, SYGVKD. CDR3 length equals 13 residues. V shed 6 bases and J 5 bases; nucleotides not matched to a gene: 4. The CDR3 is CAISVDRDQPQHF. As DNA, the CDR3 is TGTGCCATCAGCGTCGACAGGGATCAGCCCCAGCATTTT.

The CDR3 region has the DNA TGTGCCAGTCATACTAGCGGGGTCCAAGAGACCCAGTACTTC. It is translated as CASHTSGVQETQYF. The chain recombines TRBV6-5 with TRBJ2-5, with 10 bases matching TRBD2. The ends lost 9 bases at V and 1 base at J; junction bases unmatched: 5. Looked up from germline, CDR1 is MNHEY and CDR2 is SVGAGI. This CDR3 is 14 amino acids long.

CDR3 sequence: CASSSLGQLNTEAFF. CDR3 nucleotide sequence: TGTGCCAGCAGCAGCCTGGGACAGCTGAACACTGAAGCTTTCTTT. The rearrangement links TRBV11-1 to TRBJ1-1, with 7 bases aligning to TRBD1. Germline trimming cut 5 bases from V and 0 bases from J; bases unmatched to any gene: 6. Germline V lookup: CDR1 SGHAT, CDR2 FQDESV (reference sequence). The CDR3 spans 15 residues.

The chain employs TRBV2 and TRBJ1-2, with 7 bases identical to TRBD1. CDR3 length: 14 residues. J lost 8 bases, V lost 3 bases, and 9 bases had no gene match. The germline gives CDR1 SNHLY, CDR2 FYNNEI. CDR3 coding DNA: TGTGCCAGCAGTGAGCGACAGGGAGTAAGGGGCTACACCTTC. This gives the protein CASSERQGVRGYTF.